These 28 T cell receptor beta chains share one sample of origin, sequenced in a study of T cell repertoires in cytomegalovirus infection. Antigens for these TCRs are unknown. TCRdb passed the reads through MiXCR, listing each CDR3 protein once. Found here are hundreds of thousands of distinct CDR3 sequences, roughly a third of them singletons; the top ten hold 15% to 20%. Specimen: cultured PBMCs, collected from culture after CMV antigen stimulation. These receptors came from a human donor in good health (CMV status not recorded). Some clones in this sample may be carry-over from other donors' samples.

This clonotype was seen more than once but under ten times. This chain links TRBV4-3 with TRBJ2-1; unclear D gene. V was shortened by 0 bases and J by 9 bases, with 15 bases between the two germline ends. Germline V CDR1 and CDR2: LGHNA, YSLEER. This CDR3 is 15 amino acids long. CDR3 amino acids: CASSQDWSKGLEQFF. The CDR3 nucleotides read TGCGCCAGCAGCCAAGATTGGTCTAAAGGTCTTGAGCAGTTCTTC.

In this sample, this clonotype turned up a few times. The rearrangement joins TRBV5-5 to TRBJ1-6, with 11 bases lining up with TRBD1. The length of the CDR3 is 15 residues. V shed 4 bases and J 14 bases; nucleotides not matched to a gene: 11. Germline V gene sequence: CDR1 SGHKS, CDR2 YYEKEE (reference sequence). CDR3: CASSIETGQGASLHF. The CDR3 DNA is TGTGCCAGCAGCATTGAAACTGGACAGGGGGCGTCCCTCCACTTT. Based on the CDR3 plus reference TRBV5-5 and TRBJ1-6, the full variable domain is DAGVTQSPTHLIKTRGQQVTLRCSPISGHKSVSWYQQVLGQGPQFIFQYYEKEERGRGNFPDRFSARQFPNYSSELNVNALLLGDSALYLCASSIETGQGASLHFGNGTRLTVT.

The rearrangement uses TRBV10-2 and TRBJ1-5; D is ambiguous. V dropped 0 bases and J dropped 11 bases, with 14 bases sitting between them. CDR3 length: 14 residues. Germline V gene sequence: CDR1 WSHSY, CDR2 SAAADI. CDR3 amino acids: CASSESYPSGAQHF. The CDR3 coding sequence is TGCGCCAGCAGTGAGTCTTATCCGAGCGGAGCCCAGCATTTT.

The V and J genes are TRBV9 and TRBJ2-7; 7 nucleotides match TRBD2. The V and J ends lost 3 bases and 4 bases, in that order; junction bases with no gene match: 10. Germline V CDR1 and CDR2: SGDLS, YYNGEE. CDR3 length equals 15 residues. Here the CDR3 reads CASSAAGTIPYEQYF. CDR3 coding DNA: TGTGCCAGCAGCGCAGCCGGGACTATTCCTTACGAGCAGTACTTC. The full variable domain, in which reference TRBV9 and TRBJ2-7 provide the parts outside the CDR3, is DSGVTQTPKHLITATGQRVTLRCSPRSGDLSVYWYQQSLDQGLQFLIQYYNGEERAKGNILERFSAQQFPDLHSELNLSSLELGDSALYFCASSAAGTIPYEQYFGPGTRLTVT.

This clonotype has a handful of counts. The rearrangement uses TRBV6-6 and TRBJ1-4; 7 bases map to TRBD1. Per the germline V gene, CDR1 is MNHNY and CDR2 is SVGAGI (reference sequence). This CDR3 spans 14 amino acids. V was clipped by 2 bases and J by 4 bases; unmatched bases: 1. Here the CDR3 reads CASSYGTDNEKLFF. The CDR3 region has the DNA TGTGCCAGCAGTTACGGGACAGATAATGAAAAACTGTTTTTT.

This clonotype was seen a few times. The chain couples TRBV4-3 to TRBJ1-2; 7 bases match TRBD1. Germline V gene sequence: CDR1 LGHNA, CDR2 YSLEER. Trimming cost V 0 bases and J 6 bases; bases outside gene matches: 7. There are 15 residues in the CDR3. The CDR3 nucleotides are TGCGCCAGCAGCCAAGACCAAGACAGGGCCGATGGCTACACCTTC. It yields the protein CASSQDQDRADGYTF.

The CDR3 protein is CASSVQVGAVEAFF. CDR3 sequence (DNA): TGTGCCAGCAGCGTACAGGTAGGGGCCGTGGAAGCTTTCTTT. The chain links TRBV5-4 to TRBJ1-1, with D perhaps matching TRBD1 (5 bases). V shed 4 bases and J shed 8 bases, with 18 bases lying between them. Germline V gene sequence: CDR1 SGHNT, CDR2 YYREEE (reference sequence). The CDR3 covers 14 residues.

This clonotype was counted only a few times. The chain has TRBV7-6 and TRBJ2-7, with 8 bases fitting TRBD2. The length of the CDR3 is 16 residues. Germline values: CDR1 SGHVS, CDR2 FNYEAQ. CDR3 DNA sequence: TGTGCTAGCAGCTTAAATTCTAGCGGGTATTCCTACGAGCAGTACGTC. This gives the protein CASSLNSSGYSYEQYV.

This clonotype has more than one count but fewer than ten. The chain has TRBV11-1 and TRBJ1-5; 9 nucleotides line up with TRBD1. Per germline, CDR1 SGHAT and CDR2 FQDESV (reference sequence). The CDR3 totals 17 residues. V dropped 2 bases and J dropped 5; count of bases not matched to a gene: 10. The CDR3 reads CASSLRDREYDYQPQHF. CDR3 in DNA: TGTGCCAGCAGCTTACGGGACAGGGAGTACGATTATCAGCCCCAGCATTTT. The full variable domain, in which reference TRBV11-1 and TRBJ1-5 provide the parts outside the CDR3, is EAEVAQSPRYKITEKSQAVAFWCDPISGHATLYWYRQILGQGPELLVQFQDESVVDDSQLPKDRFSAERLKGVDSTLKIQPAELGDSAMYLCASSLRDREYDYQPQHFGDGTRLSIL.

This chain uses TRBV10-2 with TRBJ1-4; 9 bases line up with TRBD1. The V segment lost 4 bases and the J segment 5 bases; nucleotides outside the gene matches: 8. The CDR3 loop spans 16 amino acids. Germline V gives CDR1 WSHSY, CDR2 SAAADI. The CDR3 spells CASSGPGTGRNEKLFF. CDR3 nucleotides: TGCGCCAGCAGTGGGCCCGGGACAGGGCGGAATGAAAAACTGTTTTTT.

The genes are TRBV3-1 and TRBJ1-2; D unclear. The CDR3 contains 12 residues. Per germline, CDR1 LGHDT and CDR2 YNNKEL (reference sequence). V was cut by 3 bases and J by 4 bases, with 6 bases left in between. The CDR3 bases are TGTGCCAGCAGCCAGAGTAGCTATGGCTACACCTTC. The encoded protein is CASSQSSYGYTF.

This clonotype showed up just a few times. The chain combines TRBV28 with TRBJ1-2; 7 bases are a match to TRBD1. V lost 4 bases and J lost 4; bases outside the gene matches: 3. Germline V CDR1 and CDR2: MDHEN, SYDVKM. The CDR3 has 13 residues. The CDR3 DNA reads TGTGCCAGCAGTTCCCGACAGGGCTATGGCTACACCTTC. It specifies CASSSRQGYGYTF.

CDR3 sequence: CSVRLLYEQYF. The CDR3 nucleotides are TGCAGCGTAAGACTGTTATACGAGCAGTACTTC. V usage is TRBV29-1 and J usage is TRBJ2-7; D not resolved. V was shortened by 6 bases and J by 4 bases, with 10 bases between the two germline ends. The CDR3 extends over 11 amino acids. Germline assignment: CDR1 SQVTM and CDR2 ANQGSEA.

This clonotype appeared a few times. The chain links TRBV11-2 to TRBJ2-7; the match to TRBD1 covers 9 bases. V lost 6 bases to trimming and J lost 0 bases; unmatched junction nucleotides: 6. This CDR3 comprises 15 residues. Germline V gene data show CDR1 as SGHAT and CDR2 as FQNNGV. CDR3 bases: TGTGCCAGCAGTGGAGGGACAGGGAGCTCCTACGAGCAGTACTTC. Protein product: CASSGGTGSSYEQYF.

The chain uses TRBV7-9 and TRBJ1-3; D remains unclear. The germline gives CDR1 SEHNR, CDR2 FQNEAQ (reference sequence). V was clipped by 5 bases and J by 3 bases, with 5 bases between them. This CDR3 contains 12 residues. This CDR3 reads CASSPFGNTIYF. For the CDR3, the DNA is TGTGCCAGCAGCCCATTTGGAAACACCATATATTTT.

V is TRBV7-2 and J is TRBJ2-1; 10 positions agree with TRBD2. Germline V gene data show CDR1 as SGHTA and CDR2 as FQGNSA. CDR3 length: 17 residues. The V and J ends lost 6 bases and 7 bases, in that order; junction bases with no gene match: 15. CDR3 loop: CASRGSASGSGTNEQFF. DNA of the CDR3: TGTGCCAGCAGGGGATCCGCTAGCGGGAGTGGGACAAATGAGCAGTTCTTC.

The chain couples TRBV5-1 to TRBJ2-1; no reliable D call. The length of the CDR3 is 15 residues. Trimming left V 4 bases short and J 1 base short, with 12 bases between. Germline V gene sequence: CDR1 SGHRS, CDR2 YFSETQ. CDR3 residues: CASSDTGESYNEQFF. For the CDR3, the DNA is TGCGCCAGCAGCGACACGGGCGAATCCTACAATGAGCAGTTCTTC.

The rearrangement joins TRBV2 to TRBJ1-2, with D possibly TRBD1 on 5 matching bases. Trimming removed 7 bases from V and 4 bases from J, with 19 bases in between. Germline CDR1 reads SNHLY; CDR2 reads FYNNEI. This CDR3 is 15 amino acids long. CDR3 coding DNA: TGTGCCAGCACGCGGGACGCCCTTATAGGCTATGGCTACACCTTC. It encodes CASTRDALIGYGYTF.

The chain uses TRBV29-1 and TRBJ1-1; no definite D call. The ends were cut back, 6 bases at V and 4 bases at J, with 15 bases in the middle. CDR1 SQVTM and CDR2 ANQGSEA come from the germline V gene. The CDR3 sequence is 13 residues long. In nucleotides, the CDR3 is TGCAGCGTCCCCAACCCCGCAACCACTGAAGCTTTCTTT. Amino acids: CSVPNPATTEAFF.

The CDR3 DNA follows: TGTGCCAGCAGCTTAGACGGGGCGCGGGACAATGAGCAGTTCTTC. This codes for CASSLDGARDNEQFF. This chain links TRBV7-2 with TRBJ2-1; tentatively, D is TRBD1 or TRBD2 (5 bases each). CDR3 length: 15 residues. Germline CDR1 SGHTA, CDR2 FQGNSA. Deletions cut 1 base from V and 5 bases from J, with 12 bases between.

The chain has TRBV6-6 and TRBJ1-5; D gene ambiguous. Germline CDR1 reads MNHNY; CDR2 reads SVGAGI (reference sequence). V was cut by 0 bases and J by 0 bases, with 3 bases left in between. The CDR3 has 14 amino acids. The CDR3 DNA reads as TGTGCCAGCAGTTACTCGCCTAGCAATCAGCCCCAGCATTTT. Amino acid sequence: CASSYSPSNQPQHF.

The V gene is TRBV27, the J gene TRBJ1-1; D is unclear. CDR3 length: 14 amino acids. Germline lookup yields CDR1 MNHEY and CDR2 SMNVEV (reference sequence). Trimming shortened V by 6 bases and J by 3 bases, and 14 bases separated the two germline ends. Here the CDR3 DNA reads TGTGCCAGCAGCTCGGTGGGTATGGACACTGAAGCTTTCTTT. Translated: CASSSVGMDTEAFF.

The sample holds a few counts of this clonotype. CDR3 DNA sequence: TGTGCCAGCAAAGAGGGACTTTCGGATACGCAGTATTTT. The encoded protein is CASKEGLSDTQYF. This chain links TRBV7-2 with TRBJ2-3; D is possibly TRBD2 (6 bases). This CDR3 comprises 13 residues. CDR1 is SGHTA, CDR2 FQGNSA, per germline. V shed 7 bases and J shed 6 bases, with 14 bases lying between them.

This clonotype appeared many times. This chain connects TRBV7-2 to TRBJ2-1; 7 positions match TRBD2. With 5 bases clipped from V and 6 bases from J, the junction kept 13 bases outside the gene matches. The CDR3 is 16 amino acids. CDR1 and CDR2 from the germline V gene are SGHTA and FQGNSA. CDR3 DNA: TGTGCCAGCAGCCCTCCCGGCGGGAGACCCCTCAATGAGCAGTTCTTC. Translating gives CASSPPGGRPLNEQFF.

The chain links TRBV30 to TRBJ2-3; D might be TRBD2 (5 bases). The germline CDR1 and CDR2 sequences are GTSNPN and SVGIG (reference sequence). The CDR3 totals 14 residues. Trimming took 0 bases from V and 5 from J, leaving 12 bases between them. CDR3 loop: CAWSVRGSGDTQYF. Here the CDR3 DNA reads TGTGCCTGGAGTGTTCGGGGTTCGGGAGATACGCAGTATTTT.

This clonotype occurred many times. This chain connects TRBV7-2 to TRBJ2-5; possibly TRBD2 for D (6 bases). CDR3 length equals 15 residues. CDR1 SGHTA and CDR2 FQGNSA come from the germline V gene. Trimming removed 7 bases at V and 2 bases at J, with 17 bases between. This CDR3 reads CASTPVSGMQETQYF. CDR3 coding DNA: TGTGCCAGCACCCCCGTTAGCGGAATGCAAGAGACCCAGTACTTC.

With regard to this clonotype: Because it lacks the conserved phenylalanine or tryptophan at the end, this CDR3 is likely a read error. V and J are TRBV6-6 and TRBJ2-5; 9 bases match TRBD1. The CDR3 covers 17 residues. Germline V gives CDR1 MNHNY, CDR2 SVGAGI (reference sequence). V was clipped by 6 bases and J by 5 bases; unmatched bases: 16. The CDR3 DNA follows: TGTGCCAGCAGAAACGGGAATACCGGGACAGGGAGGGAGACCCAGTACTCC. Amino acid sequence: CASRNGNTGTGRETQYS.

The rearrangement links TRBV7-2 to TRBJ2-6; the match to TRBD1 covers 9 bases. The germline V gene has CDR1 SGHTA and CDR2 FQGNSA. The ends lost 5 bases at V and 0 bases at J; junction bases unmatched: 8. This CDR3 comprises 18 residues. The CDR3 spells CASSRETGGFSGANVLTF. In nucleotides, the CDR3 is TGTGCCAGCAGCCGAGAGACAGGGGGTTTCTCTGGGGCCAACGTCCTGACTTTC.